The 17 T cell receptor beta chains reported below all come from one sample, sequenced in a study of T-cell memory formation after mild COVID-19. TCRdb passed the 5' RACE reads through MiXCR, listing each CDR3 protein once. In the table there are 550,000 to 650,000 distinct CDR3 sequences, around 16% of which are singletons. The sequencing input was PBMCs or a T cell subset sorted from them (not recorded which). The receptor source for this set is an adult woman who had mild COVID-19 (a few samples of this study predate the infection). Cell type and time point are not known.

This chain uses TRBV27 with TRBJ2-1; 13 positions match TRBD2. The germline V gene has CDR1 MNHEY and CDR2 SMNVEV (reference sequence). Trimming removed 6 bases from V and 1 base from J; junction bases left unmatched: 3. The CDR3 spans 16 residues. Here the CDR3 reads CASRTGLAGSYNEQFF. CDR3 coding DNA: TGTGCCAGCAGGACGGGACTAGCGGGGTCCTACAATGAGCAGTTCTTC.

V usage is TRBV20-1 and J usage is TRBJ1-1; 8 bases are a match to TRBD1. Germline values: CDR1 DFQATT, CDR2 SNEGSKA (reference sequence). V was pared by 3 bases and J by 5 bases, with 5 bases of the junction left unmatched. The CDR3 extends over 13 amino acids. This CDR3 is CSARDRVGTEAFF. CDR3 DNA: TGCAGTGCTAGGGACAGGGTGGGGACTGAAGCTTTCTTT.

The chain joins TRBV15 to TRBJ2-5, with TRBD2 matching 9 bases. With 9 bases clipped from V and 5 bases from J, the junction kept 7 bases outside the gene matches. The length of the CDR3 is 13 residues. Germline assignment: CDR1 LNHNV and CDR2 YYDKDF (reference sequence). The CDR3 is CATAPSGTETQYF. The CDR3, as DNA: TGTGCCACGGCACCTAGCGGGACGGAGACCCAGTACTTC.

This clonotype was picked up many times. The J gene is TRBJ1-6, the V gene TRBV25-1, with no clear D. The CDR3 extends over 12 amino acids. V gave up 4 bases and J gave up 4 bases, with 2 bases separating them. Germline CDR1 MGHDK, CDR2 SYGVNS. The CDR3 here is CASSGYNSPLHF. CDR3 bases: TGTGCCAGCAGTGGGTATAATTCACCCCTCCACTTT.

The rearrangement joins TRBV7-8 to TRBJ1-1; 7 nucleotides align to TRBD1. This CDR3 region has 18 residues. Germline V lookup: CDR1 SGHVS, CDR2 FQNEAQ. V lost 5 bases to trimming and J lost 0 bases; unmatched junction nucleotides: 15. DNA of the CDR3: TGTGCCAGCAGCATAAGATACGGGACAGCGTCAATGAACACTGAAGCTTTCTTT. It is translated as CASSIRYGTASMNTEAFF.

This clonotype was seen a handful of times. This rearrangement joins TRBV5-6 to TRBJ1-2; possible D gene TRBD1, 6 bases. The germline V gene has CDR1 SGHDT and CDR2 YYEEEE. The CDR3 length is 13 residues. The V and J ends lost 4 bases and 7 bases respectively, with 14 bases between them. The CDR3 loop is CASSAIGTSGYTF. The CDR3 nucleotides read TGTGCCAGCAGCGCCATTGGGACATCTGGCTACACCTTC.

There are a few counts of this clonotype. The chain employs TRBV12-3 or TRBV12-4 and TRBJ1-1, with 10 bases aligning to TRBD1. V lost 5 bases, J lost 5 bases, and 17 bases stayed unmatched. This CDR3 has 18 residues. Written as DNA, the CDR3 is TGTGCCAGCAGTCCCCTTCTGATTTGGACAGGGGGTGATACTGAAGCTTTCTTT. Amino acid sequence: CASSPLLIWTGGDTEAFF.

The V gene is TRBV5-1, the J gene TRBJ2-7; D might be TRBD2 (7 bases). V gave up 4 bases and J gave up 0 bases, with 20 bases separating them. CDR3 length equals 17 residues. Germline lookup yields CDR1 SGHRS and CDR2 YFSETQ. The CDR3 protein is CASSLGFGGGSSYEQYF. CDR3 nucleotides: TGCGCCAGCAGCCTTGGCTTTGGGGGGGGCAGCTCCTACGAGCAGTACTTC.

V and J are TRBV7-3 and TRBJ2-5; D is perhaps TRBD2 (7 bases). The CDR3 spans 16 residues. Germline V gene sequence: CDR1 SGHTA, CDR2 FQGTGA. Trimming removed 6 bases at V and 4 bases at J, with 21 bases between. CDR3 DNA: TGTGCCAGCAGATTAGGCGGGGGCCGAGGGGGAGAGACCCAGTACTTC. It is translated as CASRLGGGRGGETQYF.

The chain employs TRBV9 and TRBJ1-2, with D hard to call. V was trimmed by 3 bases and J by 8 bases, leaving 17 bases between them. Germline V gene sequence: CDR1 SGDLS, CDR2 YYNGEE. This CDR3 comprises 14 residues. The CDR3 spells CASSEVSGGLGYTF. For the CDR3, the DNA is TGTGCCAGCAGCGAGGTCAGCGGCGGTCTAGGCTACACCTTC. Drawing the rest from reference TRBV9 and TRBJ1-2, the complete variable domain is DSGVTQTPKHLITATGQRVTLRCSPRSGDLSVYWYQQSLDQGLQFLIQYYNGEERAKGNILERFSAQQFPDLHSELNLSSLELGDSALYFCASSEVSGGLGYTFGSGTRLTVV.

The chain links TRBV15 to TRBJ2-1; D might be TRBD2 (7 bases). V was shortened by 0 bases and J by 9 bases, with 12 bases between the two germline ends. The germline gives CDR1 LNHNV, CDR2 YYDKDF (reference sequence). The CDR3 is 14 amino acids. CDR3 amino acids: CATSRDRGAGEQFF. DNA of the CDR3: TGTGCCACCAGCAGAGATCGGGGGGCAGGTGAGCAGTTCTTC.

This clonotype was recorded a few times. The V gene is TRBV20-1, the J gene TRBJ2-1, with 7 positions matching TRBD2. CDR3 length equals 13 residues. Germline CDR1 and CDR2: DFQATT and SNEGSKA (reference sequence). CDR3 sequence: CSLPLAAYNEQFF. The CDR3 bases are TGCAGCTTACCCCTAGCGGCTTACAATGAGCAGTTCTTC.

This clonotype was counted ten times or more. The rearrangement links TRBV7-2 to TRBJ2-7; no clear D. The germline V gene has CDR1 SGHTA and CDR2 FQGNSA. Trimming stripped 1 base from V and 5 bases from J, with 15 bases between. The CDR3 length is 15 residues. Here the CDR3 reads CASSLESLGSHEQYF. The CDR3 DNA reads as TGTGCCAGCAGCTTAGAGTCTTTGGGGTCCCACGAGCAGTACTTC.

The V and J genes are TRBV20-1 and TRBJ2-5; D unresolved. CDR3 size: 14 residues. Germline CDR1 DFQATT, CDR2 SNEGSKA (reference sequence). Trimming pared 5 bases from V and 1 base from J, leaving 14 bases between. The DNA of the CDR3 is TGCAGTGCTCCCCTGGGGTTGACCCAAGAGACCCAGTACTTC. It specifies CSAPLGLTQETQYF.

This sequence joins TRBV5-1 and TRBJ2-3; 8 bases are shared with TRBD2. This CDR3 has 15 residues. J was trimmed by 5 bases and V by 0 bases; bases with no gene match: 5. Germline values: CDR1 SGHRS, CDR2 YFSETQ. The DNA of the CDR3 is TGCGCCAGCAGCTTGGACGGGGGGGCACGAGATACGCAGTATTTT. Translating gives CASSLDGGARDTQYF.

The genes are TRBV6-6 and TRBJ2-7, with unresolved D. The CDR3 length is 14 residues. CDR1 and CDR2 (germline): MNHNY, SVGAGI (reference sequence). Trimming left V 7 bases short and J 2 bases short, with 15 bases between. This chain's CDR3 is CASTQTRSAYEQYF. CDR3 bases: TGTGCCAGCACCCAAACAAGAAGTGCCTACGAGCAGTACTTC.

A single count supports this clonotype. The V gene is TRBV6-5, the J gene TRBJ2-2; D is possibly TRBD2 (5 bases). The CDR3 consists of 15 residues. Germline CDR1 MNHEY, CDR2 SVGAGI. Trimming removed 0 bases from V and 4 bases from J, with 9 bases in between. This CDR3 is CASSYSGELTGELFF. DNA of the CDR3: TGTGCCAGCAGTTACTCGGGAGAACTCACCGGGGAGCTGTTTTTT.